The 9 T cell receptor beta chains below were found in one sample sequenced in a study of blood T cell repertoires in COVID-19 (dated by TCRdb to the early 2020s). Libraries were built with the immunoSEQ multiplex PCR assay. The table comes from immuneACCESS by way of TCRdb, which keeps in-frame sequences with V and J called. Part of the clones is missing from these tables; in studies checked, under half for an unresolved V gene and the rest for unknown reasons. Across this sample there are a few hundred thousand clones, with 80% to 90% seen only once. The ten largest account for roughly 1.1% of the sample. The sequencing input was peripheral blood. The receptors here all came from a woman aged 45-65 years with acute or convalescent COVID-19.

The rearrangement joins TRBV13 to TRBJ1-5; 7 bases fit TRBD1. CDR1 and CDR2 from the germline V gene are PRHDT and FYEKMQ (reference sequence). V lost 3 bases to trimming and J lost 7 bases; unmatched junction nucleotides: 9. This CDR3 contains 15 residues. Here the CDR3 DNA reads TGTGCCAGCAGCTTGGGCAGGGGGTTAGGACAGCCCCAGCATTTT. Protein product: CASSLGRGLGQPQHF.

The chain couples TRBV19 to TRBJ1-2; no clear D. V dropped 3 bases and J dropped 4 bases, with 15 bases sitting between them. The CDR3 is 15 amino acids. From germline, CDR1 is LNHDA and CDR2 SQIVND (reference sequence). CDR3 in amino acids: CASSMGLEGIYGYTF. DNA of the CDR3: TGTGCCAGTAGTATGGGTCTGGAGGGAATCTATGGCTACACCTTC.

The chain joins TRBV5-1 to TRBJ1-6; tentatively, D is TRBD1 (6 bases). The CDR3 has 12 amino acids. Trimming stripped 4 bases from V and 7 bases from J, with 6 bases between. In germline, CDR1 is SGHRS, CDR2 YFSETQ. The CDR3: CASSTGNSPLHF. CDR3 DNA sequence: TGCGCCAGCAGCACAGGGAATTCACCCCTCCACTTT.

The gene calls are TRBV9 and TRBJ1-1, with 7 bases identical to TRBD1. CDR1 SGDLS and CDR2 YYNGEE come from the germline V gene. V trimming: 3 bases; J trimming: 7 bases; junction bases outside the gene matches: 6. The CDR3 extends over 13 amino acids. This CDR3 reads CASSARDSYEAFF. CDR3 bases: TGTGCCAGCAGCGCCCGGGACAGCTATGAAGCTTTCTTT.

The CDR3 region has the DNA TGCAGCGTTGTATCAGGAGGGATAAACATTCAGTACTTC. This translates into CSVVSGGINIQYF. The J gene is TRBJ2-4, the V gene TRBV29-1, with a weak D call TRBD2 (6 bases). The CDR3 has 13 amino acids. The V end lost 4 bases, the J end lost 6 bases, and 13 bases lay between the germline ends. Looked up from germline, CDR1 is SQVTM and CDR2 is ANQGSEA.

The chain joins TRBV9 to TRBJ2-5, with D hard to call. Germline CDR1 and CDR2: SGDLS and YYNGEE. V lost 3 bases to trimming and J lost 5 bases, with 11 bases between them. The CDR3 totals 13 residues. The DNA of the CDR3 is TGTGCCAGCAGCGACAACTACGAGGAGACCCAGTACTTC. It codes for CASSDNYEETQYF. Supplemented by reference TRBV9 and TRBJ2-5, the full variable domain reads DSGVTQTPKHLITATGQRVTLRCSPRSGDLSVYWYQQSLDQGLQFLIQYYNGEERAKGNILERFSAQQFPDLHSELNLSSLELGDSALYFCASSDNYEETQYFGPGTRLLVL.

The CDR3 spells CASSEGTTFYNEQFF. The CDR3 coding sequence is TGTGCCAGCAGTGAAGGGACAACGTTTTACAATGAGCAGTTCTTC. This sequence joins TRBV25-1 and TRBJ2-1, with TRBD1 as a possible D gene (6 bases). This CDR3 is 15 amino acids long. Trimming removed 2 bases at V and 4 bases at J, with 12 bases between. CDR1 and CDR2 (germline): MGHDK, SYGVNS.

The chain carries TRBV9 and TRBJ2-7; D might be TRBD1 (5 bases). V was pared by 4 bases and J by 3 bases, with 11 bases between. CDR1 SGDLS and CDR2 YYNGEE come from the germline V gene. The CDR3 is made up of 13 amino acids. As DNA, the CDR3 is TGTGCCAGCAGCCCCTCGACAGTCTACGAGCAGTACTTC. This sequence encodes CASSPSTVYEQYF.

The V call is TRBV5-4, the J call TRBJ2-3; maybe TRBD2 (5 bases). The CDR3 covers 14 residues. Trimming took off 1 base at V and 5 bases at J, with 11 bases between the two ends. Germline values: CDR1 SGHNT, CDR2 YYREEE (reference sequence). The CDR3 reads CASSLRESVDTQYF. CDR3 sequence (DNA): TGTGCCAGCAGCTTGAGGGAGTCGGTAGATACGCAGTATTTT.